The source of this TCR beta chain is a study of OX40 agonist ivuxolimab in advanced cancers. For the study at large: Across the patients, intravenous ivuxolimab was delivered every 2 weeks at 0.01 to 10 mg/kg. Regarding the study as a whole: CD8+ T cells averaged more expanded clones than CD4+. The study observed clonal expansion of CD4+ and CD8+ blood T cells by week 6 at 0.1 to 3.0 mg/kg. Some patients without response likewise showed low normalized clonal expansion.

The table lists this clone with a count of one. Its antigen is still unknown. Trimming stripped 2 bases from V and 0 bases from J, with 10 bases between. The CDR3 loop spans 15 amino acids. The germline V gene encodes CDR1 MNHEY and CDR2 SVGAGI. Clones were read by immunoSEQ multiplex PCR, and TCRdb kept only the in-frame ones, dropping some. Found here are 86,000 or so clones, roughly 93% of them singletons; the top ten hold 2.5% to 3%. The chain uses TRBV6-5 and TRBJ1-1; tentatively, D is TRBD1 (6 bases). The sample here was CD4+ or CD8+ T cells sorted from blood, taken in a trial of the OX40 agonist ivuxolimab. This receptor was identified in an adult with an advanced solid tumor such as melanoma, head and neck, liver or kidney cancer. The CDR3 nucleotides are TGTGCCAGCAGTTACGCGGGGGCTCTGAACACTGAAGCTTTCTTT. Its translation is CASSYAGALNTEAFF.